Shown below are 10 T cell receptor beta chains from a single sample sequenced in a study of blood T cell repertoires in COVID-19. Some clones are missing from TCRdb's copy, which holds only in-frame ones; the method was immunoSEQ multiplex PCR. The table has about 380,000 clones, 88% seen once. Sequences were obtained from PBMCs or T cells enriched from blood (not recorded which). Receptors were obtained from a woman younger than 30 who had recovered from COVID-19.

The chain links TRBV2 to TRBJ1-2; D uncertain. The V gene lost 11 bases and the J gene lost 1 base, with 14 bases spanning the gap. The CDR3 has 13 residues. Germline CDR1 SNHLY, CDR2 FYNNEI. In DNA form, the CDR3 reads TGTGCCGGACTTGACGGGATTAACTATGGCTACACCTTC. Amino acids: CAGLDGINYGYTF.

This clone has just a few counts. This chain links TRBV11-1 with TRBJ2-7; 10 nucleotides line up with TRBD2. J was trimmed by 5 bases and V by 5 bases; bases with no gene match: 6. The CDR3 spans 14 residues. Germline loops: CDR1 SGHAT, CDR2 FQDESV (reference sequence). CDR3 DNA sequence: TGTGCCAGCAGCGGAACTAGCGGGGTCCACGAGCAGTACTTC. This gives the protein CASSGTSGVHEQYF.

The chain joins TRBV11-2 to TRBJ1-3, with a weak D call TRBD1 (5 bases). CDR3 length equals 16 residues. V was clipped by 4 bases and J by 2 bases, with 15 bases between them. The germline V gene has CDR1 SGHAT and CDR2 FQNNGV. CDR3 sequence: CASSSNGRVPGNTIYF. In nucleotides, the CDR3 is TGTGCCAGCAGCTCCAACGGCAGGGTCCCTGGAAACACCATATATTTT.

The V gene is TRBV25-1, the J gene TRBJ1-3; D unclear. Per germline, CDR1 MGHDK and CDR2 SYGVNS. V dropped 1 base and J dropped 7 bases, with 5 bases sitting between them. This CDR3 contains 12 residues. In DNA form, the CDR3 reads TGTGCCAGCAGTGAATGGGAGAACACCATATATTTT. Protein sequence: CASSEWENTIYF.

The V gene is TRBV11-3, the J gene TRBJ1-5; D gene unclear. Germline values: CDR1 SGHNT, CDR2 YENEEA. V lost 3 bases and J lost 1, with 4 bases in between. The CDR3 sequence is 13 residues long. The CDR3 DNA is TGTGCCAGCAGCTTCCGGAGCAATCAGCCCCAGCATTTT. Its translation: CASSFRSNQPQHF.

V is TRBV7-9 and J is TRBJ1-4, with D maybe TRBD1 (5 bases). The germline CDR1 and CDR2 sequences are SEHNR and FQNEAQ (reference sequence). This CDR3 has 16 amino acids. The germline V and J ends were trimmed by 3 bases and 3 bases, with 14 bases remaining between them. In nucleotides, the CDR3 is TGTGCCAGCAGCTTTTACGGTGGAGGGGCTAATGAAAAACTGTTTTTT. Amino acids: CASSFYGGGANEKLFF.

V usage is TRBV11-2 and J usage is TRBJ2-5; 9 positions agree with TRBD1. Trimming took 5 bases from V and 7 from J; bases not matched to a gene: 11. Germline lookup yields CDR1 SGHAT and CDR2 FQNNGV. The length of the CDR3 is 15 residues. CDR3 bases: TGTGCCAGCAGCCCTGACAGGGGGGGGACGTGGACCCAGTACTTC. Translated: CASSPDRGGTWTQYF.

Written as DNA, the CDR3 is TGTGCCAGCAGCTTAGCCGTGCGGGGGGTCAAAAACATTCAGTACTTC. The encoded protein is CASSLAVRGVKNIQYF. The rearrangement uses TRBV7-2 and TRBJ2-4; 8 bases fit TRBD2. The V and J ends lost 0 bases and 3 bases, in that order; junction bases with no gene match: 4. In germline, CDR1 is SGHTA, CDR2 FQGNSA. CDR3 size: 16 residues. Based on the CDR3 plus reference TRBV7-2 and TRBJ2-4, the full variable domain is GAGVSQSPSNKVTEKGKDVELRCDPISGHTALYWYRQSLGQGLEFLIYFQGNSAPDKSGLPSDRFSAERTGGSVSTLTIQRTQQEDSAVYLCASSLAVRGVKNIQYFGAGTRLSVL.

V and J are TRBV5-1 and TRBJ1-4, with D possibly TRBD1 on 6 matching bases. Germline V gene lookup returns CDR1 SGHRS and CDR2 YFSETQ. Trimming shortened V by 3 bases and J by 0 bases, and 12 bases separated the two germline ends. The CDR3 contains 16 residues. The CDR3 here is CASSSGQSATNEKLFF. In nucleotides, the CDR3 is TGCGCCAGCAGCTCCGGACAGTCAGCAACTAATGAAAAACTGTTTTTT.

V and J are TRBV7-9 and TRBJ2-1, with D maybe TRBD1 (5 bases). The V end lost 0 bases, the J end lost 8 bases, and 14 bases lay between the germline ends. The germline CDR1 and CDR2 sequences are SEHNR and FQNEAQ (reference sequence). The CDR3 length is 15 residues. For the CDR3, the DNA is TGTGCCAGCAGCTTAGCTCCAGGGCACAACTATGAGCAGTTCTTC. As protein: CASSLAPGHNYEQFF.